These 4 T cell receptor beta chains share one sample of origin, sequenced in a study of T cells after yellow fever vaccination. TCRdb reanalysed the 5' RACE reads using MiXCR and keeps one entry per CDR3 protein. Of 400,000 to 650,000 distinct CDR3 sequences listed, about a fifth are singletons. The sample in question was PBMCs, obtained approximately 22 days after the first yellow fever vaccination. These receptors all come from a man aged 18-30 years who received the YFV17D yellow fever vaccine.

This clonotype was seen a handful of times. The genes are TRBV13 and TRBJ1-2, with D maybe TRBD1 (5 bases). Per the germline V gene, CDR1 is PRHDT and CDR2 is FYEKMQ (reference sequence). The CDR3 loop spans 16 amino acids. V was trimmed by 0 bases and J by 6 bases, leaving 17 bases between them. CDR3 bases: TGTGCCAGCAGCTTAGGGGCAGGGCAGGATCGGCATGGCTACACCTTC. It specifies CASSLGAGQDRHGYTF.

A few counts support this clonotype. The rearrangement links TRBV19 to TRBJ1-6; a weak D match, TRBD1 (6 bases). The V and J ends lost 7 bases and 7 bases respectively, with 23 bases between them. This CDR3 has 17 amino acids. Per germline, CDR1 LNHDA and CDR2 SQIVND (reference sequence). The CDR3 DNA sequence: TGTGCCAGTACCAAGGGGGAGGGGTCCCTTAACAATTCACCCCTCCACTTT. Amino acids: CASTKGEGSLNNSPLHF. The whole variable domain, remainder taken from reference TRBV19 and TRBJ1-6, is DGGITQSPKYLFRKEGQNVTLSCEQNLNHDAMYWYRQDPGQGLRLIYYSQIVNDFQKGDIAEGYSVSREKKESFPLTVTSAQKNPTAFYLCASTKGEGSLNNSPLHFGNGTRLTVT.

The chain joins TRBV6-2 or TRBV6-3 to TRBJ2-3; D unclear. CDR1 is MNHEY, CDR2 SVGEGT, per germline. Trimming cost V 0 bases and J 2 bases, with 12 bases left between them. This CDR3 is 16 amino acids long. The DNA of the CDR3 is TGTGCCAGCAGTTACTCGGCTAACCCCGCCACAGATACGCAGTATTTT. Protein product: CASSYSANPATDTQYF.

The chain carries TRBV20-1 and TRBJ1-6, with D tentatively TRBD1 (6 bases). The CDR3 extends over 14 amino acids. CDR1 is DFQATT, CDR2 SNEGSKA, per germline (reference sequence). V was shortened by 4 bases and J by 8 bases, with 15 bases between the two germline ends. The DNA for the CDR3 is TGCAGTGCTAAGGGGGGGCCGTCGGATTCACCCCTCCACTTT. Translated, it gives CSAKGGPSDSPLHF.